Reported below is one T cell receptor beta chain. Its antigen is not yet known. Base qualities are not at hand, and no much larger clone is one base apart. These data are taken from a study of T cell responses to AZD1222 COVID-19 vaccine (dated by TCRdb to the early 2020s). At the level of the whole study: AZD1222 recipients given second doses at about 4 weeks or at about 12 weeks were pooled, since spike-specific TCR depth and breadth were not found to differ between the two schedules. Trial participants were enrolled by age into 18-55, 56-69 and 70-plus year subgroups, with approximately 150, 30 and 60 TCR-sequenced participants respectively. A total of approximately 240 trial participants underwent TCR sequencing, of whom 207 had received two doses of AZD1222 and approximately 25 had received two doses of the MenACWY control vaccine. Overall results and qualifications from the work: The whole spike protein was spanned by vaccine-associated CD4 TCRs, and dominant responses were seen in regions 160-218 and 743-854. Reportedly, almost half of the unique spike-specific TCRs recognized epitopes lying outside the regions that are mutated in the B.1.351 and B.1.1.7 variants. Participants were mostly white British, with more females than males. The authors suggested clonal diversity may have been underestimated. Only five to seven AZD1222 recipients were SARS-CoV-2 seropositive at baseline, limiting conclusions about previously exposed vaccinees. Because no day 14 peak-response samples were available, the repertoires could be characterized only after the peak T cell response. After two AZD1222 doses, spike-specific TCR breadth and depth were significantly higher than at day 0 and than in MenACWY recipients. The 56-69-year group was small, and its depth increase did not reach significance, likely because of low power.

The CDR3 regions of human TCRbeta chains were subjected to immunosequencing. In the source study's methods: Repertoire TCRs were checked for matches against a reference library of SARS-CoV-2-specific TCRs that had been generated using the MIRA antigen-specificity platform. Breadth meant the fraction of unique TCRs that were SARS-CoV-2-associated, whereas depth meant the fraction of total T cells that were SARS-CoV-2-associated. Using the MIRA data, each spike-specific TCR was assigned both to the spike region to which the TCR was reactive and to a CD4 or CD8 class. Log10-transformed breadth and depth values were compared by one-way ANOVA with Sidak's multiple comparisons tests. Sourced from immuneACCESS, this table was stored by TCRdb with only in-frame sequences that have V and J called. A share of the clones is absent; for the studies checked, an unresolved V gene accounts for under half, and the remainder has no known explanation. Clonal size and the V and J genes are those of that table, whereas D and trimming came from the DNA. This sample comprises about 120,000 clones, approximately 90% of them detected only once. In total, the top ten clones hold around 20% of the sample.

The germline V gene yields LGHNA for CDR1 and YNFKEQ for CDR2. The CDR3 numbers 15 residues from cysteine through phenylalanine. CDR3 DNA is the only sequence kept; it has 45 bases, read in frame from the first base. Ends trimmed: V by 3 bases, J by 3 bases; bases unmatched to a gene: 3. Per the publication, the time point label means: baseline before first vaccination. Vaccinee samples were obtained from the UK trials COV001 and COV002, which included a single-blind randomized controlled phase 2/3 trial of AZD1222 (ChAdOx1 nCoV-19) in healthy adults. Trial participant PBMC samples were collected at day 0 and day 28 after the second dose for TCRbeta chain sequencing.

The chain employs TRBV4-2 and TRBJ2-1, with 9 middle bases fitting TRBD2. Sequencing used peripheral blood, obtained on day 0 of AZD1222 vaccination. This clonotype was obtained from an adult in good health. The DNA sequence is as follows: TGTGCCAGCAGCCATTCACTAGCGGGCTACAATGAGCAGTTCTTC. Its protein product is CASSHSLAGYNEQFF.